This TCR beta chain is from a study of post-analysis software for immune sequencing data (dated by TCRdb to the mid-2010s). With regard to the full study: The recorded disease courses included relapsing-remitting, secondary progressive and progressive-relapsing multiple sclerosis, and some patients had no subtype annotation. Patient repertoires were compared against roughly 12 previously published healthy control repertoires from donors aged 6 to 25 years. A subset of samples was prepared in parallel using single-end sample barcoding, then pooled and co-amplified after Illumina adapter ligation.

On the study overall, not on this receptor specifically: The multiple sclerosis patient group was slightly younger than the control group. Patients showed significantly higher frequencies than controls for about five TRBV segments, among them TRBV5-6, TRBV5-1 and TRBV20-1. Multiple sclerosis patients had significantly lower normalized Chao1 diversity than controls, a result that suggests substantial peripheral T-cell clonal expansion. Strong co-clustering of samples prepared in the same batch was shown by direct clustering with F measure, prompting a batch-effect correction.

The method was PCR. TCRdb names Illumina HiSeq 2500 as the instrument used. To reduce PCR and sequencing biases, unique molecular identifiers were built into the TCR beta cDNA libraries. Approximately 500,000 cDNA molecules were obtained per 1 to 10 million input T cells, so each molecule approximated one T cell. Patient libraries were prepared and sequenced with the same protocol used for the earlier healthy control dataset. Within a given batch, samples were prepared together, multiplexed and sequenced on the same HiSeq lane. The source study handled its data this way. Raw barcoded reads were processed with MIGEC, discarding single-read molecular identifier groups before consensus assembly and CDR3 extraction. VDJtools was used for post-analysis of the clonotype tables, and diversity was normalized by down-sampling every dataset to the size of the smallest sample. To correct batch-related cross-sample contamination, repertoire overlap clustering matched CDR3 amino acid sequences but not nucleotide sequences. TCRdb passed the public sequencing reads through fastp at Q25 and MiXCR, retaining productive beta sequences. When rows share a CDR3 protein, they turn into one entry using the most common DNA and genes. The V and J calls were not made by the authors but by TCRdb's processing. The sample table holds 700,000 to 800,000 distinct CDR3 sequences, of which about 32% were seen once. The top ten hold roughly 0.57% of the sample.

TCR beta repertoires were profiled from peripheral blood of more than ten young patients with multiple sclerosis to demonstrate the VDJtools post-analysis software. Multiple sclerosis patients were children and adolescents aged roughly 6 to 17 years. V gives up 2 bases and J gives up 2 bases, and the segment between their germline ends measures 9 bases. From a lookup of the germline V gene (reference sequence), CDR1 and CDR2 are SEHNR and FQNEAQ. The CDR3 runs 14 residues from the cysteine to the phenylalanine. The retained sequence is limited to the CDR3, 42 bases, with the frame set at the first base. This clonotype has just a few counts. Its antigen remains unidentified. There are no base qualities to consult, and no much larger clone falls within one base.

The clonotype originates from a girl aged 10 to 17 with multiple sclerosis. The sequencing input was blood. The V and J segments used are TRBV7-9 and TRBJ2-5, with the D gene call left open. The CDR3 protein: CASSLYTDQETQYF. The sequenced DNA: TGTGCCAGCAGCTTATATACAGATCAAGAGACCCAGTACTTC.